The 29 T cell receptor beta chains reported below all come from one sample, sequenced in a study of regulatory T cells in long-lasting Graves disease. Sample time point: newly diagnosed GD, antithyroid drugs for less than 3 months. Scientists built the TCR library using RNA that was extracted from PBMCs. Both iRepertoire HTBI primers and Arm-PCR of CDR3 regions were used to build the TCR beta libraries. TCRdb itself ran the multiplex PCR reads through MiXCR, one entry per CDR3 protein. In the table there are roughly 500,000 distinct CDR3 sequences, roughly 15% of which are singletons. These data also formed part of another study, on T cells in Graves' hyperthyroidism and ophthalmopathy.

The sample was peripheral blood mononuclear cells (PBMCs), taken at new diagnosis, from a patient treated with antithyroid drugs. The receptors here all came from a woman in her forties or fifties with Graves disease.

The sample holds a few counts of this clonotype. The rearrangement uses TRBV20-1 and TRBJ1-5, with D possibly TRBD1 on 5 matching bases. CDR1 and CDR2 (germline): DFQATT, SNEGSKA (reference sequence). V was pared by 0 bases and J by 4 bases, with 10 bases between. The length of the CDR3 is 14 residues. Written as DNA, the CDR3 is TGCAGTGCTAGAGAAGCCAGGGTTAATCAGCCCCAGCATTTT. Translating it yields CSAREARVNQPQHF.

The chain has TRBV5-1 and TRBJ1-4; D is undetermined. Germline V gene lookup returns CDR1 SGHRS and CDR2 YFSETQ. This CDR3 comprises 15 residues. The ends were cut back, 2 bases at V and 0 bases at J, with 8 bases in the middle. The CDR3 DNA follows: TGCGCCAGCAGCTTCTCCGGTGCAACTAATGAAAAACTGTTTTTT. As protein: CASSFSGATNEKLFF.

This clonotype turned up a few times. The gene calls are TRBV6-2 or TRBV6-3 and TRBJ2-2; tentative D call: TRBD2 (6 bases). The CDR3 is made up of 17 amino acids. V lost 5 bases to trimming and J lost 1 base, with 17 bases between them. Germline assignment: CDR1 MNHEY and CDR2 SVGEGT. CDR3 nucleotide sequence: TGTGCCAGCAGTGAAGGGACCGGGAGCGGGAACACCGGGGAGCTGTTTTTT. This codes for CASSEGTGSGNTGELFF.

This clonotype was picked up many times. CDR3: CASSPNLLLAGHYNEQFF. The CDR3 DNA is TGTGCCAGCAGCCCTAATCTACTACTAGCGGGACACTACAATGAGCAGTTCTTC. This chain connects TRBV7-2 to TRBJ2-1; 10 bases match TRBD2. The V segment lost 5 bases and the J segment 3 bases; nucleotides outside the gene matches: 13. Germline assignment: CDR1 SGHTA and CDR2 FQGNSA. The CDR3 covers 18 residues.

This clonotype was seen repeatedly, ten times or more. The rearrangement joins TRBV7-8 to TRBJ2-3; the D call may be TRBD1 or TRBD2 (6 bases each). V was cut by 2 bases and J by 3 bases, with 12 bases left in between. The length of the CDR3 is 15 residues. Germline V gene sequence: CDR1 SGHVS, CDR2 FQNEAQ. This CDR3 is CASSLMGGATDTQYF. The CDR3 DNA sequence: TGTGCCAGCAGCTTAATGGGGGGCGCGACAGATACGCAGTATTTT. Based on the CDR3 plus reference TRBV7-8 and TRBJ2-3, the full variable domain is GAGVSQSPRYKVAKRGQDVALRCDPISGHVSLFWYQQALGQGPEFLTYFQNEAQLDKSGLPSDRFFAERPEGSVSTLKIQRTQQEDSAVYLCASSLMGGATDTQYFGPGTRLTVL.

The chain links TRBV11-2 to TRBJ2-7; unclear D gene. This CDR3 comprises 13 residues. Trimming cost V 2 bases and J 4 bases, with 9 bases left between them. Germline lookup yields CDR1 SGHAT and CDR2 FQNNGV. The CDR3 sequence is CASSLTVDYEQYF. The DNA for the CDR3 is TGTGCCAGCAGCTTAACGGTAGATTACGAGCAGTACTTC.

Ten or more counts support this clonotype. The J gene is TRBJ2-1, the V gene TRBV2, with 8 bases lining up with TRBD1. Trimming cost V 1 base and J 9 bases; bases outside gene matches: 5. The CDR3 has 14 amino acids. Germline V gene lookup returns CDR1 SNHLY and CDR2 FYNNEI. CDR3 residues: CASSEGQGWAEQFF. The CDR3 nucleotides read TGTGCCAGCAGTGAAGGACAGGGGTGGGCTGAGCAGTTCTTC.

This clonotype was counted ten times or more. This chain links TRBV12-3 or TRBV12-4 with TRBJ2-3, with 7 bases fitting TRBD2. With 5 bases clipped from V and 1 base from J, the junction kept 9 bases outside the gene matches. The CDR3 is 16 residues long. CDR3 in amino acids: CASSQTAGLGTDTQYF. CDR3 nucleotides: TGTGCCAGCAGTCAAACAGCGGGGCTGGGCACAGATACGCAGTATTTT.

The sample holds many counts of this clonotype. The rearrangement links TRBV28 to TRBJ2-1; D is uncertain. The CDR3 runs 14 residues. Germline CDR1 is MDHEN and CDR2 is SYDVKM. V lost 2 bases and J 4 bases, leaving 9 bases between the germline ends. The CDR3 spells CASSLEILYNEQFF. The DNA of the CDR3 is TGTGCCAGCAGTTTAGAAATTTTATACAATGAGCAGTTCTTC.

The chain combines TRBV2 with TRBJ1-1, with D perhaps TRBD1 (5 bases). This CDR3 is built from 17 residues. The V gene's germline CDR1 is SNHLY and CDR2 FYNNEI. The V end was cut by 1 base, the J end by 5 bases, with 20 bases between. CDR3 amino acids: CASSEGGGWGRSTEAFF. The CDR3 nucleotides read TGTGCCAGCAGTGAAGGTGGGGGGTGGGGAAGAAGTACTGAAGCTTTCTTT. Full variable domain (rest looked up from reference TRBV2 and TRBJ1-1): EPEVTQTPSHQVTQMGQEVILRCVPISNHLYFYWYRQILGQKVEFLVSFYNNEISEKSEIFDDQFSVERPDGSNFTLKIRSTKLEDSAMYFCASSEGGGWGRSTEAFFGQGTRLTVV.

This clonotype was seen a handful of times. The chain recombines TRBV7-9 with TRBJ2-1; TRBD2 matches at 11 bases. The CDR3 runs to 19 residues. V shed 3 bases and J 2 bases; nucleotides not matched to a gene: 12. Germline CDR1 and CDR2: SEHNR and FQNEAQ (reference sequence). The CDR3 sequence: CASSFKKGLAGDTYNEQFF. CDR3 bases: TGTGCCAGCAGCTTTAAGAAAGGACTAGCGGGCGACACCTACAATGAGCAGTTCTTC.

This clonotype was picked up a small number of times. The chain has TRBV9 and TRBJ2-5; D is unresolved. V dropped 2 bases and J dropped 5 bases, with 13 bases sitting between them. The germline V gene encodes CDR1 SGDLS and CDR2 YYNGEE. The CDR3 extends over 14 amino acids. CDR3 DNA sequence: TGTGCCAGCAGCGTGGCCCCTTTCAAGGAGACCCAGTACTTC. Amino acid sequence: CASSVAPFKETQYF.

The chain combines TRBV28 with TRBJ1-2; TRBD1 aligns across 9 bases. Looked up from germline, CDR1 is MDHEN and CDR2 is SYDVKM. CDR3 size: 15 residues. With V trimmed by 1 base and J by 8 bases, 8 bases remained unmatched. The CDR3 is CASSLFEDRGYGYTF. CDR3 bases: TGTGCCAGCAGTTTATTTGAGGACAGGGGCTACGGCTACACCTTC.

This clonotype was seen a few times. The DNA is omitted, as the CDR3 cannot be located on it reliably, and the CDR3 follows TCRdb's listing. V usage is TRBV2 and J usage is TRBJ1-4; TRBD1 reflects the table's D call only, with no check against the DNA. Including both end residues, the CDR3 is 14 amino acids long. The germline V gene has CDR1 SNHLY and CDR2 FYNNEI. CDR3 sequence: CASILGQGASKLFF.

This chain connects TRBV20-1 to TRBJ2-2; 14 bases are shared with TRBD2. Germline CDR1 reads DFQATT; CDR2 reads SNEGSKA (reference sequence). The junction had 7 bases not matched to a gene; V was cut back by 6 bases and J by 1 base. The CDR3 contains 17 residues. The CDR3 DNA follows: TGCAGTGCCCCGGGACTAGCGGGAGAAGTGAACACCGGGGAGCTGTTTTTT. It specifies CSAPGLAGEVNTGELFF.

V usage is TRBV10-3 and J usage is TRBJ2-3, with TRBD2 identical over 8 bases. The J segment lost 0 bases and the V segment lost 2 bases, leaving 1 base of the junction unmatched. There are 15 residues in the CDR3. In germline, CDR1 is ENHRY, CDR2 SYGVKD. This CDR3 is CAISEPSGSTDTQYF. DNA of the CDR3: TGTGCCATCAGTGAGCCTAGCGGGAGCACAGATACGCAGTATTTT.

This clonotype was counted at least ten times. The gene calls are TRBV5-1 and TRBJ2-7; D is undetermined. From germline, CDR1 is SGHRS and CDR2 YFSETQ. This CDR3 comprises 14 residues. The germline V and J ends were trimmed by 0 bases and 0 bases, with 7 bases remaining between them. CDR3 bases: TGCGCCAGCAGCTTGGACGTCCCCTCCTACGAGCAGTACTTC. Translation gives CASSLDVPSYEQYF.

There are many counts of this clonotype. This chain uses TRBV20-1 with TRBJ2-5; 8 bases match TRBD2. The CDR3 loop spans 14 amino acids. Germline V gives CDR1 DFQATT, CDR2 SNEGSKA (reference sequence). The V gene end was trimmed by 7 bases and the J gene end by 1 base; junction bases not matched to a gene: 8. The DNA for the CDR3 is TGCAGTGGGCCGGGAGGGGTGGGCCAAGAGACCCAGTACTTC. Amino acids: CSGPGGVGQETQYF.

This clonotype occurred many times. This chain connects TRBV12-3 or TRBV12-4 to TRBJ2-2, with 9 bases identical to TRBD2. V lost 5 bases to trimming and J lost 7 bases; unmatched junction nucleotides: 14. The CDR3 has 17 amino acids. The CDR3 is CASSPPGAGGPSGELFF. CDR3 nucleotides: TGTGCCAGCAGTCCCCCCGGGGCGGGAGGGCCGAGCGGGGAGCTGTTTTTT.

This clonotype was seen ten or more times. The chain carries TRBV28 and TRBJ2-7; 7 bases map to TRBD1. V lost 5 bases and J lost 4; bases outside the gene matches: 8. Germline assignment: CDR1 MDHEN and CDR2 SYDVKM. The CDR3 consists of 14 residues. The CDR3 sequence is CASSRTGMLYEQYF. CDR3 sequence (DNA): TGTGCCAGCAGTCGGACAGGCATGTTATACGAGCAGTACTTC.

The rearrangement links TRBV29-1 to TRBJ1-2, with no clear D. V lost 3 bases, J lost 4 bases, and 15 bases lay in between. The CDR3 has 14 amino acids. Germline V gene lookup returns CDR1 SQVTM and CDR2 ANQGSEA. CDR3: CSVEEEVVFYGYTF. The CDR3 coding sequence is TGCAGCGTTGAGGAGGAGGTGGTTTTCTATGGCTACACCTTC.

This clonotype was seen a few times. The chain employs TRBV5-1 and TRBJ1-3; D might be TRBD1 (5 bases). The CDR3 is made up of 13 amino acids. Trimming took 4 bases from V and 2 from J, leaving 7 bases between them. Looked up from germline, CDR1 is SGHRS and CDR2 is YFSETQ. Written as DNA, the CDR3 is TGCGCCAGCAGCCCGACAGCTGGAAACACCATATATTTT. It translates to CASSPTAGNTIYF.

The sample holds many counts of this clonotype. The chain couples TRBV28 to TRBJ2-7; TRBD2 matches at 7 bases. J gave up 1 base and V 6 bases, and 15 bases lay outside the gene matches. Germline values: CDR1 MDHEN, CDR2 SYDVKM. There are 17 residues in the CDR3. CDR3 bases: TGTGCCAGCAGCCCTAGGAAGACGGGAGGCCTTTCCTACGAGCAGTACTTC. Encoded protein: CASSPRKTGGLSYEQYF.

Note on this clonotype: A much bigger clone sits one base away, suggesting this may be a read error. The rearrangement joins TRBV11-2 to TRBJ2-1; 8 nucleotides match TRBD2. This CDR3 is built from 15 residues. Germline loops: CDR1 SGHAT, CDR2 FQNNGV. Unmatched junction bases numbered 12, after V lost 5 bases and J lost 9 bases. CDR3 sequence (DNA): TGTGCCAGCAGCCCTCTACACGGGGGGGGCGGTGAGCAGTTCTTC. Amino acid sequence: CASSPLHGGGGEQFF.

This chain connects TRBV12-3 or TRBV12-4 to TRBJ2-1; D remains unclear. The CDR3 length is 13 residues. V lost 7 bases and J lost 0, with 7 bases in between. The DNA for the CDR3 is TGTGCCAGCATGGTAAGCTCCTACAATGAGCAGTTCTTC. This gives the protein CASMVSSYNEQFF.

This clonotype was seen repeatedly, ten times or more. The chain combines TRBV29-1 with TRBJ2-1; the match to TRBD2 covers 11 bases. Germline-derived CDR1 and CDR2 are SQVTM and ANQGSEA. The CDR3 is 15 amino acids. J was trimmed by 9 bases and V by 1 base; bases with no gene match: 8. The CDR3 sequence is CSVEASSGRAVEQFF. The CDR3, as DNA: TGCAGCGTTGAAGCGAGTAGCGGGAGGGCAGTTGAGCAGTTCTTC.

On this clonotype itself: This may stem from a read error, because a much larger clone lies one nucleotide away. This chain uses TRBV12-3 or TRBV12-4 with TRBJ2-7; unclear D gene. V dropped 5 bases and J dropped 0 bases, with 8 bases sitting between them. The CDR3 consists of 13 residues. The CDR3 spells CASSNPFSYEQYF. The CDR3 DNA sequence: TGTGCCAGCAGTAACCCCTTCTCCTACGAGCAGTACTTC.

This clonotype was recorded many times. CDR3 sequence: CASSLPGDTGNTEAFF. CDR3 in DNA: TGTGCCAGTAGTCTACCGGGTGACACCGGGAACACTGAAGCTTTCTTT. The V call is TRBV19, the J call TRBJ1-1; no firm D call. This CDR3 region has 16 residues. The V gene lost 5 bases and the J gene lost 1 base, with 17 bases spanning the gap. Germline V gives CDR1 LNHDA, CDR2 SQIVND (reference sequence).

This clonotype was seen a handful of times. V gene TRBV4-1 combines with J gene TRBJ2-1; D ambiguous. Germline V CDR1 and CDR2: MGHRA, YSYEKL. The CDR3 is 17 amino acids. Trimming removed 0 bases at V and 5 bases at J, with 17 bases between. The DNA for the CDR3 is TGCGCCAGCAGCCAAGATAGGAGCCGCCGACGTCACAATGAGCAGTTCTTC. Translation: CASSQDRSRRRHNEQFF.